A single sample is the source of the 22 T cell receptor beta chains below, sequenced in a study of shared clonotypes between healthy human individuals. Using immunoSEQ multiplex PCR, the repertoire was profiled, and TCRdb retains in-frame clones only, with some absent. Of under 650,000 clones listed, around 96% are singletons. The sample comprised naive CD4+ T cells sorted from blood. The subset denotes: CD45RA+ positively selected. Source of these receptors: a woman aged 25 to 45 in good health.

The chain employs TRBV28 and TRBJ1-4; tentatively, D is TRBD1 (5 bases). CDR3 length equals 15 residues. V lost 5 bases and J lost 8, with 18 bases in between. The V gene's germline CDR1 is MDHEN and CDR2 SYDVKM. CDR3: CASSTPEAGYEKLFF. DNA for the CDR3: TGTGCCAGCAGTACCCCGGAAGCAGGGTACGAAAAACTGTTTTTT.

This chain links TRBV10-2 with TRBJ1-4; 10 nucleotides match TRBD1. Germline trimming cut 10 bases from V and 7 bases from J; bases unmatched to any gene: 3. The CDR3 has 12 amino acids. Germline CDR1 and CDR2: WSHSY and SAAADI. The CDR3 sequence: CATGQGGEKLFF. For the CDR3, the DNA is TGCGCCACCGGACAGGGGGGTGAAAAACTGTTTTTT.

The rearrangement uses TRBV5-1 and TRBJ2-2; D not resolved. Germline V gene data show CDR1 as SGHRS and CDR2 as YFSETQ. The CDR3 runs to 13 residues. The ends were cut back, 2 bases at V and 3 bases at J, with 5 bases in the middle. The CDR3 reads CASSLSDTGELFF. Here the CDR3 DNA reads TGCGCCAGCAGCTTATCGGACACCGGGGAGCTGTTTTTT.

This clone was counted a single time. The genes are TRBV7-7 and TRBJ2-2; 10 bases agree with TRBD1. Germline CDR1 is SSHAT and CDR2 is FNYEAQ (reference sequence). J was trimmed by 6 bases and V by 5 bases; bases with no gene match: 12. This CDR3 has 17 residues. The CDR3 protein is CASSPNPGQGNPGELFF. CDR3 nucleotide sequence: TGTGCCAGCAGCCCTAACCCGGGACAGGGGAATCCCGGGGAGCTGTTTTTT.

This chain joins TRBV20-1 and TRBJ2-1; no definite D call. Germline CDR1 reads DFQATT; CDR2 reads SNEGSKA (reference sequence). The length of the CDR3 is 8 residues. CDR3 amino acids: CTYNEQFF. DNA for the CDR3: TGCACTTACAATGAGCAGTTCTTC.

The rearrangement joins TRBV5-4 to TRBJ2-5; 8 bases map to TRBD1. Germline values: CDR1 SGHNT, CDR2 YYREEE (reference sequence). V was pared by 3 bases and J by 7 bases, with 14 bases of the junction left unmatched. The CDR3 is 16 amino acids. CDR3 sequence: CASSCRDRHIEGTQYF. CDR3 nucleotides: TGTGCCAGCAGCTGCCGGGACAGGCACATTGAAGGGACCCAGTACTTC.

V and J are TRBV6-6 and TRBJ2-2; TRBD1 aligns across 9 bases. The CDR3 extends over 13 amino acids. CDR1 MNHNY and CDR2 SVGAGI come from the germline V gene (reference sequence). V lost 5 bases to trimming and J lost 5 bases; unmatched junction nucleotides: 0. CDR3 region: CASSDRGTGELFF. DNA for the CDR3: TGTGCCAGCAGTGACAGGGGGACCGGGGAGCTGTTTTTT.

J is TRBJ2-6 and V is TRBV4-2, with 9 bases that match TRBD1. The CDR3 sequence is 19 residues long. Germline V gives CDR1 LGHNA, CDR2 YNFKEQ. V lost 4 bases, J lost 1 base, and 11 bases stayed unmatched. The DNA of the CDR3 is TGTGCCAGCAGCCTACGACGTCCCGGGACAGGGTCTGGGGCCAACGTCCTGACTTTC. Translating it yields CASSLRRPGTGSGANVLTF.

Here the CDR3 DNA reads TGTGCCAGCAGTGAAGAATCAACTTCCGGGTCACCCCTCCACTTT. It specifies CASSEESTSGSPLHF. This chain links TRBV2 with TRBJ1-6; D is unresolved. This CDR3 region has 15 residues. Germline assignment: CDR1 SNHLY and CDR2 FYNNEI. V lost 1 base to trimming and J lost 10 bases, with 14 bases between them.

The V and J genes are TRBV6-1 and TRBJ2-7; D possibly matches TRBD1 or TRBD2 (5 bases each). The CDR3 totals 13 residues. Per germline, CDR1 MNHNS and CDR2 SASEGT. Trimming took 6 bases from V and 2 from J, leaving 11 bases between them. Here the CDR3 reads CASRGDQTYEQYF. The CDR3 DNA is TGTGCCAGCAGGGGGGACCAGACCTACGAGCAGTACTTC.

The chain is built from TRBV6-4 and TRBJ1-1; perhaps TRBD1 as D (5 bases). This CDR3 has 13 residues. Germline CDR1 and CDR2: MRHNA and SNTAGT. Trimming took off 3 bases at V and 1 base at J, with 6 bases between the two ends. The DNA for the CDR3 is TGTGCCAGCAGTGAACAGGAGAACACTGAAGCTTTCTTT. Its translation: CASSEQENTEAFF.

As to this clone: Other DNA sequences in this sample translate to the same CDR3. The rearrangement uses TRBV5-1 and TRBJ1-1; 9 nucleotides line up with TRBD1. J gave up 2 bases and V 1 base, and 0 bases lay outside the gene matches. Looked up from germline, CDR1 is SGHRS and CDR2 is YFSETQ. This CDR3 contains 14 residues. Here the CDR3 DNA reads TGCGCCAGCAGCTTGACAGGGGGCAACACTGAAGCTTTCTTT. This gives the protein CASSLTGGNTEAFF.

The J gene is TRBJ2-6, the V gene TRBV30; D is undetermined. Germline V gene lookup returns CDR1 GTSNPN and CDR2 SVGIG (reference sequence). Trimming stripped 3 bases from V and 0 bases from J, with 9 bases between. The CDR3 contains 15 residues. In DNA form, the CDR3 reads TGTGCCTGGAGCCGTGATTTCTCTGGGGCCAACGTCCTGACTTTC. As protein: CAWSRDFSGANVLTF. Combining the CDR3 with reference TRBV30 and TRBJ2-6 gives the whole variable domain SQTIHQWPATLVQPVGSPLSLECTVEGTSNPNLYWYRQAAGRGLQLLFYSVGIGQISSEVPQNLSASRPQDRQFILSSKKLLLSDSGFYLCAWSRDFSGANVLTFGAGSRLTVL.

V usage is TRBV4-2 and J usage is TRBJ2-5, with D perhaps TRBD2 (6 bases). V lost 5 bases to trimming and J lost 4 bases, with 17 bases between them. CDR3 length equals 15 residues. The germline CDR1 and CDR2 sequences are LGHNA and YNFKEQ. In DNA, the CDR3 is TGTGCCAGCAGCTTGCAGGGAGGTTTGGGAGAGACCCAGTACTTC. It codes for CASSLQGGLGETQYF.

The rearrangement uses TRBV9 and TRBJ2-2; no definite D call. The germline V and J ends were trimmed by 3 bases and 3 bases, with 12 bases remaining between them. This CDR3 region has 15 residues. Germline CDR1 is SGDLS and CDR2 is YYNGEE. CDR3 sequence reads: CASSAPPWDTGELFF. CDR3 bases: TGTGCCAGCAGCGCCCCCCCATGGGACACCGGGGAGCTGTTTTTT. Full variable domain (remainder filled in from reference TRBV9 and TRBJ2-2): DSGVTQTPKHLITATGQRVTLRCSPRSGDLSVYWYQQSLDQGLQFLIQYYNGEERAKGNILERFSAQQFPDLHSELNLSSLELGDSALYFCASSAPPWDTGELFFGEGSRLTVL.

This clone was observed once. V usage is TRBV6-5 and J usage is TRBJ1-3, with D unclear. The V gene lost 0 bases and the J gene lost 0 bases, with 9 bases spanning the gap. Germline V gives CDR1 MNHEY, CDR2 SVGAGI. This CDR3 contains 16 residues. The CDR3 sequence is CASSYSGLNSGNTIYF. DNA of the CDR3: TGTGCCAGCAGTTACTCGGGGTTGAACTCTGGAAACACCATATATTTT.

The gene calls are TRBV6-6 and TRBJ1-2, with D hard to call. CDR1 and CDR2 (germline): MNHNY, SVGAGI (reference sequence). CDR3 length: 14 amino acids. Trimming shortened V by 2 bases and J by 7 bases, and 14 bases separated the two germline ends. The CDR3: CASSYDSGVGGYTF. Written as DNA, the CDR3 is TGTGCCAGCAGTTACGATTCCGGGGTTGGTGGCTACACCTTC.

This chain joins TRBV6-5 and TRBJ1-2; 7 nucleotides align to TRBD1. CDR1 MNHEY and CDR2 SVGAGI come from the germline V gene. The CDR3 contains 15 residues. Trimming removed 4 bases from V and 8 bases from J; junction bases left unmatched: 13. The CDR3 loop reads CASSSPHRQGWGYTF. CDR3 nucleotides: TGTGCCAGCAGTTCTCCCCACCGACAGGGCTGGGGCTACACCTTC.

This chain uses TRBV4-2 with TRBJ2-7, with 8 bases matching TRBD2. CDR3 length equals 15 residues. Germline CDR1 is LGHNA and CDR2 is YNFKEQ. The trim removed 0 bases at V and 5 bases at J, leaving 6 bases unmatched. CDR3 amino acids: CASSQDHGRADEQYF. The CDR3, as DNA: TGTGCCAGCAGCCAAGATCACGGGAGGGCGGACGAGCAGTACTTC.

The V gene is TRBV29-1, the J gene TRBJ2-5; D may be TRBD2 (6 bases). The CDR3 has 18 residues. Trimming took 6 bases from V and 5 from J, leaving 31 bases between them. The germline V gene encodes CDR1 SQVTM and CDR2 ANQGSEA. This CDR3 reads CSVFGQPGRGRGGETQYF. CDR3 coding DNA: TGCAGCGTCTTTGGACAACCCGGCCGTGGTCGTGGAGGGGAGACCCAGTACTTC.

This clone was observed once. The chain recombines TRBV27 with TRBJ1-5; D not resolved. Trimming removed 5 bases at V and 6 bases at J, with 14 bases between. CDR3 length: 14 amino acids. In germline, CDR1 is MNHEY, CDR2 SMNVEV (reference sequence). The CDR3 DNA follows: TGTGCCAGCAGTCCCGGACGGAAGGGTCAGCCCCAGCATTTT. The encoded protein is CASSPGRKGQPQHF.

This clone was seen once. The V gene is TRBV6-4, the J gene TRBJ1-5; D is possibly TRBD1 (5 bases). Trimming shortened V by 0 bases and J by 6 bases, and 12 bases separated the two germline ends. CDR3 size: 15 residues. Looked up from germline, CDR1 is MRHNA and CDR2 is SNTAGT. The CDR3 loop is CASSDSQGTGQPQHF. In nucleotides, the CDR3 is TGTGCCAGCAGTGACTCGCAAGGGACGGGTCAGCCCCAGCATTTT.